Listed below are T cell receptor beta chains from one sample, sequenced in a study of Graves' ophthalmopathy and Graves' hyperthyroidism. Via MiXCR, TCRdb re-called the multiplex PCR reads, giving one row per CDR3 protein. The data hold around 600,000 distinct CDR3 sequences, with roughly 41% observed a single time. What was sequenced was peripheral blood. The receptors come from an adult man with Graves' ophthalmopathy. The CDR3 runs from the conserved cysteine through the conserved F or W. The D gene is left open where the match is weak. Size is omitted from some rows. Given values are once, few, many or a class for expanded clones.

>once|13|TRBJ1-6|NA|TRBV25-1
TGTGCCAGCCTAGGACAGTATAATTCACCCCTCCACTTT
CASLGQYNSPLHF
>few|15|TRBJ1-1|NA|TRBV6-5
TGTGCCAGCAGTTACTCGAGACTGATGAACACTGAAGCTTTCTTT
CASSYSRLMNTEAFF
>NA|15|TRBJ2-7|TRBD1|TRBV6-5
TGTGCCAGCAGTCACCACCGGACAGGGCGCCACGAGCAGTACTTC
CASSHHRTGRHEQYF
>many|13|TRBJ1-1|NA|TRBV24-1
TGTGCCACCAGTGATTTGAAGCCTTACGGGACGTCCTTT
CATSDLKPYGTSF
>many|12|TRBJ1-5|NA|TRBV12-5
TGTGCTAGTGGGCCGGGGGATCAGCCCCAGCATTTT
CASGPGDQPQHF
>many|13|TRBJ1-6|NA|TRBV19
TGTGCCAGTAGTATTCTCAGGGATTCACCCCTCCACTTT
CASSILRDSPLHF
>many|14|TRBJ1-5|TRBD1|TRBV19
TGTGCCAGTAGCACCGACAGGGACCATCAGCCCCAGCATTTT
CASSTDRDHQPQHF
>few|17|TRBJ1-5|NA|TRBV20-1
TGCAGTGCTAGAGAGGCAGGACGTACCTATAGCAATCAGCCCCAGCATTTT
CSAREAGRTYSNQPQHF
>many|16|TRBJ1-5|TRBD1|TRBV12-3/TRBV12-4
TGTGCCAGCAGTGCCCGGACAGGGAGTAGCAATCAGCCCCAGCATTTT
CASSARTGSSNQPQHF
>few|15|TRBJ2-2|NA|TRBV9
TGTGCCAGCAGCGTAGGCGGAGGGTACACCGGGGAGCTGTTTTTT
CASSVGGGYTGELFF
>NA|15|TRBJ2-5|NA|TRBV6-5
TGTGCCAGCAGTTACTCCCTGGCGGCCTTGACGACCCAGTACTTC
CASSYSLAALTTQYF
>NA|15|TRBJ1-1|TRBD1|TRBV5-1
TGCGCCAGCAGCCCGGACAGGGGGTATGGCACTGAAGCTTTCTTT
CASSPDRGYGTEAFF
>NA|13|TRBJ2-7|NA|TRBV15
TGTGCCACCAGCAGACAGAGTACCTACGAGCAGTACTTC
CATSRQSTYEQYF
>many|14|TRBJ2-2|NA|TRBV25-1
TGTGCCAGCAGTGAGTCGGGGGAAACCGGGGAGCTGTTTTTT
CASSESGETGELFF
>NA|13|TRBJ1-3|TRBD1|TRBV10-3
TGTGCCACCCAGGGGGGGTCTGGAAACACCATATATTTT
CATQGGSGNTIYF
>few|14|TRBJ2-2|TRBD1|TRBV2
TGTGCCAGCAGTTACAGGGGGCTCGGCGGGGAGCTGTTTTTT
CASSYRGLGGELFF
>many|13|TRBJ1-2|TRBD1|TRBV27
TGTGCCAGCAGTCCCGGGACAGTGGGTGGCTACACCTTC
CASSPGTVGGYTF
>NA|13|TRBJ1-2|NA|TRBV29-1
TGCAGCAGTTATACGGCGCCTGGGCTTGGCTACACCTTC
CSSYTAPGLGYTF
>NA|17|TRBJ2-3|NA|TRBV7-9
TGTGCCAGCAGCTCCCTCCGGGACGGGGAGCGGACAGATACGCAGTATTTT
CASSSLRDGERTDTQYF
>many|13|TRBJ2-5|TRBD2|TRBV29-1
TGCAGCGGGATTAGCGGGGTCTTCGAGACCCAGTACTTC
CSGISGVFETQYF
>NA|13|TRBJ1-2|NA|TRBV29-1
TGCAGCGCCGAAGCCGGGGTTGACTATGGCTACACCTTC
CSAEAGVDYGYTF
>once|12|TRBJ1-2|TRBD1|TRBV29-1
TGCAGCGTTTTAGGACAGGGGCGCGGCTACACCTTC
CSVLGQGRGYTF
>NA|14|TRBJ2-5|TRBD2|TRBV12-3/TRBV12-4
TGTGCCAGCAGTTTTAGCGGGGGCTGGGAGACCCAGTACTTC
CASSFSGGWETQYF
>NA|17|TRBJ1-4|NA|TRBV7-4
TGTGCCAGCAGCCTCCTCCCCGGGGCAGGGCTTAATGAAAAACTGTTTTTT
CASSLLPGAGLNEKLFF
>NA|15|TRBJ1-6|NA|TRBV4-1
TGCGCCAGCAGCCAAGATGCAGGGTATAATTCACCCCTCCACTTT
CASSQDAGYNSPLHF
>NA|17|TRBJ2-7|TRBD2|TRBV9
TGTGCCAGCATTCTCATCTTGGCGGGGGGTCCCTCCTACGAGCAGTACTTC
CASILILAGGPSYEQYF
>many|13|TRBJ1-2|NA|TRBV9
TGTGCCAGCAGCGTAGTATCAGGGGATGGCTACACCTTC
CASSVVSGDGYTF
>NA|16|TRBJ2-5|NA|TRBV4-1
TGCGCCAGCAGCCAAGGTCCCACGACTCCACAAGAGACCCAGTACTTC
CASSQGPTTPQETQYF
>many|15|TRBJ2-5|NA|TRBV7-2
TGTGCCAGCAGCTTAGATCCGGGAGGGGGCGGGACCCAGTACTTC
CASSLDPGGGGTQYF
>NA|13|TRBJ2-7|TRBD2|TRBV27
TGTGCCAGCAGTGTACGCGGGGGGCGGGAGCAGTACTTC
CASSVRGGREQYF
>NA|14|TRBJ2-7|NA|TRBV6-5
TGTGCCAGCAGTTCGGACACGGGCGGCTACGAGCAGTACTTC
CASSSDTGGYEQYF
>many|14|TRBJ1-5|TRBD1|TRBV2
TGTGCCAGCAGTCGGACAGGGCAAAGTCAGCCCCAGCATTTT
CASSRTGQSQPQHF
>NA|13|TRBJ2-7|TRBD1|TRBV10-3
TGTGCCATCAATCGACAGGGTGACAATGAGCAGTACTTC
CAINRQGDNEQYF
>many|14|TRBJ1-1|NA|TRBV14
TGTGCCAGCAGCCAAGAATGGCCAGGCACTGAAGCTTTCTTT
CASSQEWPGTEAFF
>NA|12|TRBJ1-1|NA|TRBV7-2
TGTGCCAGCAGCTTGATTCCAGCTGAAGCTTTCTTT
CASSLIPAEAFF
>NA|14|TRBJ2-7|NA|TRBV6-5
TGTGCCAGCAGTCTCCTGGGGCAGATCTACGAGCAGTACTTC
CASSLLGQIYEQYF
>NA|16|TRBJ1-2|NA|TRBV7-2
TGTGCCAGCAGCATTACAGGAATGCCATCGAGCTATGGCTACACCTTC
CASSITGMPSSYGYTF
>NA|14|TRBJ1-2|NA|TRBV7-2
TGTGCCAGCAGCGTTGAAAGGGGACTTTATGGCTACACCTTC
CASSVERGLYGYTF
>NA|16|TRBJ2-2|TRBD2|TRBV4-3
TGCGCCAGCAGCCGGGGGCGCGGGAGGGCCGCCGGGGAGCTGTTTTTT
CASSRGRGRAAGELFF
>NA|18|TRBJ2-7|TRBD2|TRBV11-3
TGTGCCAGCAGCTTAATTTTCCAGGCGGAGCGGGACCCCTACGAGCAGTACTTC
CASSLIFQAERDPYEQYF
>few|14|TRBJ1-1|TRBD1|TRBV6-9
TGTGCCAGCAGTATACAGGGGAAGAACACTGAAGCTTTCTTT
CASSIQGKNTEAFF
>NA|14|TRBJ2-5|NA|TRBV7-9
TGTGCCAGCAGCCATGGGGGATTTTCAGAGACCCAGTACTTC
CASSHGGFSETQYF
>NA|15|TRBJ2-7|TRBD2|TRBV2
TGTGCCAGCACCCAGGGCAGCGGGAGGGACTCCGAGCAGTACTTC
CASTQGSGRDSEQYF
>few|15|TRBJ1-6|NA|TRBV4-1
TGCGCCAGCAGAAGGGGGAGGTTGTTTAATTCACCCCTCCACTTT
CASRRGRLFNSPLHF
>few|15|TRBJ1-6|TRBD1|TRBV12-3/TRBV12-4
TGTGCCAGCAGTTCAGGGGACAGAACTAATTCACCCCTCCACTTT
CASSSGDRTNSPLHF
>NA|14|TRBJ1-2|NA|TRBV10-3
TGTGCCAGCAGTTCCGGTAGCACTAACTATGGCTACACCTTC
CASSSGSTNYGYTF
>many|15|TRBJ1-2|NA|TRBV29-1
TGCAGCGTTGGGGAACGCAGGACAGCTAACTATGGCTACACCTTC
CSVGERRTANYGYTF
>many|13|TRBJ2-5|TRBD1|TRBV5-1
TGCGCCAGCAACCGGACAGGGGAAGAGACCCAGTACTTC
CASNRTGEETQYF
>NA|15|TRBJ2-7|NA|TRBV5-4
TGTGCCAGCAGCTGGGGTGGGGGACACTCCTACGAGCAGTACTTC
CASSWGGGHSYEQYF
>many|15|TRBJ2-7|TRBD2|TRBV9
TGTGCCAGCAGCGTAGGACAAGCGGGAGGGCGGGAGCAGTACTTC
CASSVGQAGGREQYF
>many|11|TRBJ1-1|NA|TRBV4-1
TGCGCCAGCAGCCAAGTCACTGAAGCTTTCTTT
CASSQVTEAFF
>NA|16|TRBJ2-2|TRBD1|TRBV25-1
TGTGCCAGCAGTGCTAGGGACAGGAGGAACACCGGGGAGCTGTTTTTT
CASSARDRRNTGELFF
>many|16|TRBJ2-6|NA|TRBV6-6
TGTGCCAGCAGTTACTCGAGCGTCTCTGGGGCCAACGTCCTGACTTTC
CASSYSSVSGANVLTF
>many|13|TRBJ1-2|TRBD1|TRBV14
TGTGCCAGCAGCCACCTCAGGGGGGACGGCTACACCTTC
CASSHLRGDGYTF